This entry is about one T cell receptor beta chain. The PCR ran on 60 Vbeta and 13 Jbeta primers. Measured with immunoSEQ multiplex PCR; TCRdb has only the in-frame clones, and not every one. Here the sample spans 75,000 to 95,000 clones, 70% to 85% being singletons. The data belong to a study of cytomegalovirus exposure and HLA in healthy donors. CDR3 length: 13 amino acids. V was cut by 4 bases and J by 4 bases, with 11 bases left in between. Per the germline V gene, CDR1 is SQVTM and CDR2 is ANQGSEA. Sequencing was done on a sample of PBMCs. The chain has TRBV29-1 and TRBJ2-1; D remains ambiguous. The clonotype comes from a man aged 18 to 30 in good health and CMV-seronegative. The CDR3: CSVAGRLYNEQFF. The CDR3, as DNA: TGCAGCGTTGCTGGCAGATTATACAATGAGCAGTTCTTC.